The 21 T cell receptor beta chains given below trace back to one sample, sequenced in a study of early T cells in non-severe SARS-CoV-2 infection (dated by TCRdb to about 2021). Preparation of the library involved 5' RACE. Sequencing was performed on a NextSeq 500. TCRdb took the public reads, trimmed them with fastp at Q25, ran MiXCR for clone calling and kept in-frame beta chains. Records with the same CDR3 protein are collapsed into one entry carrying the most frequent genes and DNA. Across this sample there are tens of thousands of distinct CDR3 sequences, with more than 13% seen only once. 4.1% of the sample is taken by the ten largest. The sequencing used whole blood, collected at baseline. These TCRs come from an adult who was a healthcare worker with PCR-confirmed SARS-CoV-2 infection or an uninfected control (not recorded which).

This clonotype was seen a few times. The rearrangement uses TRBV27 and TRBJ2-3; weak D call: TRBD1 (6 bases). V was pared by 5 bases and J by 9 bases, with 18 bases between. The CDR3 contains 14 residues. Germline values: CDR1 MNHEY, CDR2 SMNVEV (reference sequence). The CDR3 DNA is TGTGCCAGCAGTGATAGGGACAATCCGAGGACGCAGTATTTT. Translating gives CASSDRDNPRTQYF.

The sample holds many counts of this clonotype. The chain joins TRBV20-1 to TRBJ2-7, with D possibly matching TRBD2 (6 bases). Germline CDR1 DFQATT, CDR2 SNEGSKA (reference sequence). V lost 3 bases and J 2 bases, leaving 14 bases between the germline ends. The CDR3 runs to 14 residues. The CDR3 DNA reads TGCAGTGCTAGGATCGGGACGGGGGCCTACGAGCAGTACTTC. Its protein is CSARIGTGAYEQYF.

The V and J genes are TRBV12-3 or TRBV12-4 and TRBJ2-1, with TRBD2 identical over 8 bases. The CDR3 contains 16 residues. V dropped 7 bases and J dropped 6; count of bases not matched to a gene: 14. For the CDR3, the DNA is TGTGCCAGCATTATTTTTGGAGGACTAGCCCCCAATGAGCAGTTCTTC. Its translation: CASIIFGGLAPNEQFF.

In its sample, this clonotype was seen a few times. V is TRBV20-1 and J is TRBJ1-2; 7 bases are a match to TRBD1. Germline lookup yields CDR1 DFQATT and CDR2 SNEGSKA (reference sequence). CDR3 length equals 14 residues. Trimming took 6 bases from V and 4 from J; bases not matched to a gene: 11. The CDR3 is CSATQARQGYGYTF. The CDR3 bases are TGCAGTGCCACCCAGGCCCGACAGGGCTATGGCTACACCTTC.

The rearrangement uses TRBV5-6 and TRBJ1-1; the D gene is possibly TRBD1 (6 bases). CDR1 SGHDT and CDR2 YYEEEE come from the germline V gene. V gave up 8 bases and J gave up 1 base, with 9 bases separating them. CDR3 length: 12 residues. The CDR3, as DNA: TGTGCCAGACAGGGACGGAACACTGAAGCTTTCTTT. As protein: CARQGRNTEAFF.

This clonotype was counted a few times. This chain joins TRBV19 and TRBJ1-2; weak D call: TRBD1 (5 bases). The germline CDR1 and CDR2 sequences are LNHDA and SQIVND (reference sequence). CDR3 size: 16 residues. The V end lost 5 bases, the J end lost 2 bases, and 18 bases lay between the germline ends. DNA for the CDR3: TGTGCCAGTAGTCCGGGACCGGCCAGTCAAAACTATGGCTACACCTTC. It yields the protein CASSPGPASQNYGYTF.

This clonotype was seen more than once but under ten times. V is TRBV5-8 and J is TRBJ1-1; no definite D call. Germline values: CDR1 SGHTS, CDR2 YDEGEE. The CDR3 totals 10 residues. CDR3 region: CAPGRNEAFF. The CDR3 DNA reads TGTGCTCCCGGGCGGAATGAAGCTTTCTTT.

Many counts were recorded for this clonotype. The gene calls are TRBV6-5 and TRBJ2-6, with D perhaps matching TRBD1 (6 bases). The germline V and J ends were trimmed by 6 bases and 0 bases, with 9 bases remaining between them. This CDR3 comprises 15 residues. Germline assignment: CDR1 MNHEY and CDR2 SVGAGI. The CDR3 loop reads CASSLTGSGANVLTF. The CDR3 coding sequence is TGTGCCAGCAGCCTGACAGGCTCTGGGGCCAACGTCCTGACTTTC.

This clonotype was counted ten times or more. The rearrangement joins TRBV20-1 to TRBJ2-3; TRBD2 agrees at 9 bases. Per germline, CDR1 DFQATT and CDR2 SNEGSKA (reference sequence). The CDR3 has 14 residues. V shed 6 bases and J 0 bases; nucleotides not matched to a gene: 4. The chain's CDR3 is CSALTSGSTDTQYF. CDR3 nucleotides: TGCAGTGCCCTTACTAGCGGGAGCACAGATACGCAGTATTTT.

This chain links TRBV5-1 with TRBJ2-7, with D possibly being TRBD2 (5 bases). CDR3 size: 15 residues. Trimming removed 1 base from V and 3 bases from J, with 14 bases in between. Germline V CDR1 and CDR2: SGHRS, YFSETQ. The CDR3, as DNA: TGCGCCAGCAGCTTGATGGCGGGCCCTAACTACGAGCAGTACTTC. It codes for CASSLMAGPNYEQYF.

This chain links TRBV20-1 with TRBJ2-1; 8 positions match TRBD2. This CDR3 has 15 amino acids. From germline, CDR1 is DFQATT and CDR2 SNEGSKA (reference sequence). The V segment lost 0 bases and the J segment 2 bases; nucleotides outside the gene matches: 3. CDR3 residues: CSARDRGGTYNEQFF. CDR3 DNA: TGCAGTGCTAGAGATCGCGGGGGGACCTACAATGAGCAGTTCTTC.

The chain couples TRBV7-9 to TRBJ2-5; D call uncertain. Per germline, CDR1 SEHNR and CDR2 FQNEAQ (reference sequence). V lost 2 bases, J lost 1 base, and 8 bases lay in between. The CDR3 is 14 residues long. The CDR3 region is CASSLLAFQETQYF. CDR3 nucleotides: TGTGCCAGCAGCTTATTGGCTTTCCAAGAGACCCAGTACTTC.

This clonotype was seen ten or more times. The chain carries TRBV28 and TRBJ2-6, with a possible D match to TRBD2 (5 bases). This CDR3 spans 15 amino acids. Between the trimmed V and J ends, which lost 4 bases and 4 bases, there was a span of 11 bases. Germline V gene lookup returns CDR1 MDHEN and CDR2 SYDVKM. The chain's CDR3 is CASSSRGPGANVLTF. CDR3 nucleotide sequence: TGTGCCAGCAGTTCTCGAGGGCCGGGGGCCAACGTCCTGACTTTC.

Only a few counts were recorded for this clonotype. This may be a read error, as it is one base from a much larger clone. The chain combines TRBV18 with TRBJ2-3; 7 bases map to TRBD1. Germline CDR1 reads KGHSH; CDR2 reads LQKENI. The CDR3 is 16 amino acids. CDR3 protein: CVSSPFGTELTDTQYF. The CDR3 DNA follows: TGTGTCAGCTCACCATTTGGGACAGAACTCACAGATACGCAGTATTTT.

This chain joins TRBV4-1 and TRBJ1-2; D is ambiguous. V lost 2 bases to trimming and J lost 2 bases, with 12 bases between them. This CDR3 comprises 15 residues. Per the germline V gene, CDR1 is MGHRA and CDR2 is YSYEKL. The CDR3 region is CASSQSTALNYGYTF. The DNA for the CDR3 is TGCGCCAGCAGCCAATCGACGGCTCTCAACTATGGCTACACCTTC.

In nucleotides, the CDR3 is TGCGCCAGCAGTGAGCCAGGGGCGGGGAAGCAGTTCTTC. As protein: CASSEPGAGKQFF. The chain is built from TRBV10-1 and TRBJ2-1; D possibly matches TRBD1 or TRBD2 (6 bases each). Germline assignment: CDR1 WNHNN and CDR2 SYGVQD (reference sequence). This CDR3 comprises 13 residues. V lost 2 bases to trimming and J lost 11 bases, with 13 bases between them.

This clonotype appeared a few times. The genes are TRBV11-2 and TRBJ1-4, with D uncertain. CDR3 length: 11 residues. Trimming took 6 bases from V and 5 from J, leaving 4 bases between them. Germline lookup yields CDR1 SGHAT and CDR2 FQNNGV. CDR3 DNA: TGTGCCAGCAGATTAAATGAAAAACTGTTTTTT. Protein: CASRLNEKLFF.

This clonotype occurred a few times. The genes are TRBV7-8 and TRBJ2-7; TRBD1 might be the D (6 bases). The V end was cut by 4 bases, the J end by 7 bases, with 17 bases between. Germline CDR1 is SGHVS and CDR2 is FQNEAQ. CDR3 size: 14 residues. CDR3 in DNA: TGTGCCAGCAGCTCCCACAGGGTTTTGGGGGAGCAGTACTTC. Protein product: CASSSHRVLGEQYF.

This clonotype showed up just a few times. Since no conserved phenylalanine or tryptophan closes the CDR3, a read error is the likely cause. The gene calls are TRBV10-1 and TRBJ2-1; 7 bases agree with TRBD1. This CDR3 is built from 13 residues. The germline V gene encodes CDR1 WNHNN and CDR2 SYGVQD (reference sequence). V was pared by 6 bases and J by 5 bases, with 4 bases of the junction left unmatched. The CDR3 loop reads CASSRTGHNEQFS. For the CDR3, the DNA is TGCGCCAGCAGCCGGACAGGCCACAATGAGCAGTTCTCC.

The V gene is TRBV6-1, the J gene TRBJ1-1; TRBD1 is a possible D gene (5 bases). Germline CDR1 is MNHNS and CDR2 is SASEGT. V dropped 7 bases and J dropped 7 bases, with 19 bases sitting between them. This CDR3 has 14 amino acids. CDR3 in amino acids: CASKGVVHGDEAFF. The CDR3 DNA reads TGTGCCAGCAAAGGGGTGGTCCATGGCGATGAAGCTTTCTTT.

In its sample, this clonotype was seen a few times. The J gene is TRBJ2-5, the V gene TRBV5-1; possible D gene TRBD2, 5 bases. V dropped 7 bases and J dropped 5 bases, with 21 bases sitting between them. Germline V gene lookup returns CDR1 SGHRS and CDR2 YFSETQ. The CDR3 covers 15 residues. CDR3 amino acids: CASHETGLVGETQYF. In DNA, the CDR3 is TGCGCCAGCCATGAGACCGGACTCGTAGGGGAGACCCAGTACTTC. Filled out from reference TRBV5-1 and TRBJ2-5, the complete variable domain reads KAGVTQTPRYLIKTRGQQVTLSCSPISGHRSVSWYQQTPGQGLQFLFEYFSETQRNKGNFPGRFSGRQFSNSRSEMNVSTLELGDSALYLCASHETGLVGETQYFGPGTRLLVL.